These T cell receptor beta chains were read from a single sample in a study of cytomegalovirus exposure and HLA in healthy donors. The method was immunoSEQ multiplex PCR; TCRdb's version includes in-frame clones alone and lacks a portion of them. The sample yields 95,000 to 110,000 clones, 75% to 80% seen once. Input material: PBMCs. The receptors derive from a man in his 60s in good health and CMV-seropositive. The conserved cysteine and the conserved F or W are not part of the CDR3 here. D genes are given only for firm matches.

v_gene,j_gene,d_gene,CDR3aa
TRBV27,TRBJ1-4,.,ASAHRAGNEKLF
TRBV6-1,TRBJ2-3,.,ASRQGYDSDTQY
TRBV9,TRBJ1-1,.,ASSVEKRSQAF
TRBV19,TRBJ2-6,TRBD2,ASSIGLGGATGANVLT
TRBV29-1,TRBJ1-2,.,SVGRDSYGYT
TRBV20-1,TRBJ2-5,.,SAKGETQY
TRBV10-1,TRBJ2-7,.,ASSEKRVSYEQY
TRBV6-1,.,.,ASSDKQGLTRYEQY
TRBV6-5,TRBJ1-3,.,ASSYSLGNTIY
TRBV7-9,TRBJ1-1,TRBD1,SSSPRTGAEAF
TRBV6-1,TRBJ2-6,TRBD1,ASSGTGVSVGANVLT
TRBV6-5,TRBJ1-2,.,ASSPPTGGEGYT
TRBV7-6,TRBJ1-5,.,ASSSGQNQPQH
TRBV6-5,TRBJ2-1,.,ASNLQGSEQF
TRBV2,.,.,ASSETLLRVYEQY
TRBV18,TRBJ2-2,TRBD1,ASSPRRGQNTGELF
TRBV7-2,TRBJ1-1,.,ASSLVTRAGEAF
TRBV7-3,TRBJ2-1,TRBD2,ASSRLAEVNEQF
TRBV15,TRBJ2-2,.,ATSRDPRAGNTGELF
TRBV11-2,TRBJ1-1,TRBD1,ASSRTSRTGPLTEAF
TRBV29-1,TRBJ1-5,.,SVEEPDQPQH
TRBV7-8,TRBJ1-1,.,ASSLYSRMNTEAF
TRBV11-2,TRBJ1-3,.,ASSPLTGRTGNTIY
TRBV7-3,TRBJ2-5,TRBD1,ASSLGLQGVTAETQY
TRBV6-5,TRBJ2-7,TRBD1,AAGTVNYEQY
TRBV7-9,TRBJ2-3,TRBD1,ASSFDRGRTDTQY
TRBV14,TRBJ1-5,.,ASSQEDTDSNQPQH
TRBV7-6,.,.,ASSKTQGYEQY
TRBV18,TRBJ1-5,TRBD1,ASSPLGTGGQPQH
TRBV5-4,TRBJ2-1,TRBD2,ASSVGTSGYYNEQF
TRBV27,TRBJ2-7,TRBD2,ASSLAGGSNEQY
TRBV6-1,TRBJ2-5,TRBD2,ASSRLAGGQETQY
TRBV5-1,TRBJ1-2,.,ASSPAGTANYGYT
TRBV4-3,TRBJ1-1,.,ASSQDLERAEAF
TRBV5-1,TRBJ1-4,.,ASSLGPGGGEKLF
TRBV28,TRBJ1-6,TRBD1,ASSNRQGGSPLH
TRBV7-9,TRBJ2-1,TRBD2,ASSPSRLAGGSSYNEQF
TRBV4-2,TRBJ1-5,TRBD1,ASSQAADRVGQPQH
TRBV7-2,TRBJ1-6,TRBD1,ASSLGTGYNSPLH
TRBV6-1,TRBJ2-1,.,ASSHNYNEQF
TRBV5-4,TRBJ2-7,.,ASSTDSYEQY
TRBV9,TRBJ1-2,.,ASRSSWDAGRSDGYT
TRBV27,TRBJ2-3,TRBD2,ASSSRLAGGIATQY
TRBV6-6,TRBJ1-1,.,ASRPRDTYTEAF
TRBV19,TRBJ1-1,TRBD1,ASSIRGGEFTEAF
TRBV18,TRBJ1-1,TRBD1,ASSPGEQGRIDTEAF
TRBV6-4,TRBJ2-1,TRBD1,ASRQGNYNEQF
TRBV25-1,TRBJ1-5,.,ASSDTGKGNQPQH
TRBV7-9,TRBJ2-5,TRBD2,ASSELAGGTQY
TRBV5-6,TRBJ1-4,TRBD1,ASRRDSGSEKLF
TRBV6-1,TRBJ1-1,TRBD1,ASSDGGGPTEAF
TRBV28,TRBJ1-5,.,ASSLFPPVGGQPQH
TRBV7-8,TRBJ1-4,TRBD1,ASSSFYRGPEEKLF
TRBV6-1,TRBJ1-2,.,ASSERLGYT